The clone carrying this T cell receptor beta chain was seen more than once but under ten times. Different DNA sequences within this sample yield the same CDR3. The record originates from a study of blood T cell repertoires in COVID-19. About the research overall: Sources were T cells, B-cell-depleted T cells, or PBMCs; the material itself was cDNA or gDNA.

The method was immunoSEQ multiplex PCR; TCRdb's version includes in-frame clones alone and lacks a portion of them. This table holds some 330,000 clones, more than 70% found once. The CDR3 sequence is 14 residues long. The germline V gene encodes CDR1 MNHEY and CDR2 SVGAGI. Trimming removed 3 bases from V and 5 bases from J; junction bases left unmatched: 5. Enrollees, roughly 18 to 90 years old, lived in approximately 24 US areas. This TCR was recovered from a man aged 35-49 years in a cohort exposed to, infected with or recovered from COVID-19 (not recorded which). The sample taken for sequencing was PBMCs or T cells enriched from blood (not recorded which). The chain couples TRBV6-5 to TRBJ1-2; 8 bases map to TRBD1. Written as DNA, the CDR3 is TGTGCCAGCAGTTATTCTCAGGGGGCATATGGCTACACCTTC. Translating it yields CASSYSQGAYGYTF.